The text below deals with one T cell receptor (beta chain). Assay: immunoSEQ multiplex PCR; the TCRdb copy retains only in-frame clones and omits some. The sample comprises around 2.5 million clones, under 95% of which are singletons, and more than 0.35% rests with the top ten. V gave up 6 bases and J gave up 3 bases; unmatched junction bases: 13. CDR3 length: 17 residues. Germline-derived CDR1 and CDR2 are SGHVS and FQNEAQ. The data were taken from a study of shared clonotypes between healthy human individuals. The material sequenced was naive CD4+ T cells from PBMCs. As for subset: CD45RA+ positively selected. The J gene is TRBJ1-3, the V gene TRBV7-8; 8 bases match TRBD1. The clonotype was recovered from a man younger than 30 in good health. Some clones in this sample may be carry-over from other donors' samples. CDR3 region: CASSPSVQGAFGNTIYF. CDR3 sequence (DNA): TGTGCCAGCAGTCCCTCCGTTCAGGGGGCTTTTGGAAACACCATATATTTT.